These 32 T cell receptor beta chains came from one sample sequenced in a study of T-cell memory formation after mild COVID-19. From the 5' RACE reads, TCRdb called clonotypes with MiXCR, one entry per CDR3 protein. The top ten hold 20% to 25% of the sample, which has about 430,000 distinct CDR3 sequences, more than 15% seen once. The sample comprised PBMCs or a T cell subset sorted from them (not recorded which). All receptors derive from a man aged 18-30 years who had mild COVID-19 (a few samples of this study predate the infection). Cell type and time point are not known.

The rearrangement joins TRBV4-1 to TRBJ2-3; the D gene is possibly TRBD1 (5 bases). V lost 3 bases, J lost 7 bases, and 11 bases lay in between. CDR1 and CDR2 (germline): MGHRA, YSYEKL. This CDR3 has 13 residues. CDR3 coding DNA: TGCGCCAGCAGCCACAGGGTTGAACATACGCAGTATTTT. As protein: CASSHRVEHTQYF.

This clonotype has more than one count but fewer than ten. Here the CDR3 reads CASSPRLGGDTGELFF. The CDR3 nucleotides read TGCGCCAGCAGCCCCCGACTAGGAGGGGACACCGGGGAGCTGTTTTTT. The chain joins TRBV4-3 to TRBJ2-2, with a weak D call TRBD2 (6 bases). Trimming took off 4 bases at V and 3 bases at J, with 15 bases between the two ends. Germline assignment: CDR1 LGHNA and CDR2 YSLEER. The CDR3 totals 16 residues.

The rearrangement joins TRBV12-3 or TRBV12-4 to TRBJ2-7, with 8 bases identical to TRBD2. The junction had 10 bases not matched to a gene; V was cut back by 9 bases and J by 3 bases. CDR3 size: 14 residues. The CDR3 region has the DNA TGTGCCAGTGGGAGGACTAGCCACAACTACGAGCAGTACTTC. It codes for CASGRTSHNYEQYF.

This clonotype was counted a single time. Just one base apart from a much larger clone, this may be a read error. V usage is TRBV20-1 and J usage is TRBJ1-5; no firm D call. This CDR3 is 14 amino acids long. The germline V gene has CDR1 DFQATT and CDR2 SNEGSKA (reference sequence). The V end was cut by 4 bases, the J end by 3 bases, with 13 bases between. Here the CDR3 reads CSANTLSDNQPQHF. The CDR3 nucleotides are TGCAGTGCTAACACCTTGTCTGACAATCAGCCCCAGCATTTT.

J is TRBJ1-2 and V is TRBV7-2; a possible D gene is TRBD1 (5 bases). Trimming took 3 bases from V and 11 from J, leaving 16 bases between them. The CDR3 spans 13 residues. CDR1 is SGHTA and CDR2 is FQGNSA in the germline V gene. CDR3 in amino acids: CASSFGRVGGYTF. DNA for the CDR3: TGTGCCAGCAGCTTCGGCAGGGTGGGGGGGTACACCTTC.

This clonotype was seen a few times. The chain links TRBV7-9 to TRBJ1-2, with a weak D call TRBD1 (6 bases). The V end lost 4 bases, the J end lost 0 bases, and 18 bases lay between the germline ends. Looked up from germline, CDR1 is SEHNR and CDR2 is FQNEAQ (reference sequence). The CDR3 is 17 residues long. The CDR3 spells CASSSTGRSLPNYGYTF. In nucleotides, the CDR3 is TGTGCCAGCAGCTCCACAGGGAGGTCCCTTCCTAACTATGGCTACACCTTC.

In this sample, this clonotype turned up a few times. The chain combines TRBV5-1 with TRBJ1-1, with 8 positions matching TRBD1. This CDR3 has 15 amino acids. CDR1 is SGHRS, CDR2 YFSETQ, per germline. Unmatched junction bases numbered 6, after V lost 4 bases and J lost 1 base. CDR3 coding DNA: TGCGCCAGCAGCCCCTGGACAGGGCCGAACACTGAAGCTTTCTTT. Translation: CASSPWTGPNTEAFF.

The rearrangement joins TRBV6-2 or TRBV6-3 to TRBJ1-6; possibly TRBD1 for D (5 bases). Germline CDR1 and CDR2: MNHEY and SVGEGT. The CDR3 sequence is 13 residues long. The V end lost 7 bases, the J end lost 6 bases, and 10 bases lay between the germline ends. CDR3 residues: CASNHGGNSPLHF. CDR3 DNA: TGTGCCAGCAACCACGGGGGTAATTCACCCCTCCACTTT.

As regards this clonotype: The conserved phenylalanine or tryptophan is not found at the CDR3 terminus, so this likely reflects a read error. Because the CDR3's place on the DNA is in doubt, the DNA is left out and the CDR3 is given as listed by TCRdb. The rearrangement joins TRBV5-8 to TRBJ2-3; TRBD1, the table's D call, was not compared with the DNA. The CDR3 totals 11 residues, both ends included. CDR1 and CDR2 from the germline V gene are SGHTS and YDEGEE. CDR3 amino acids: CASPGEVVQNL.

Comments on this clonotype: A single base separates this from a much larger clone, so it may be a read error. The chain uses TRBV5-1 and TRBJ2-7; 14 bases are shared with TRBD2. There are 15 residues in the CDR3. Germline V gene data show CDR1 as SGHRS and CDR2 as YFSETQ. For the CDR3, the DNA is TGCGCCAGCAGCCTGACTAGCGGGGGGGCTTACGAGCAGCACTTC. Translated, it gives CASSLTSGGAYEQHF.

This clonotype was recorded a few times. This chain connects TRBV12-3 or TRBV12-4 to TRBJ1-5; D gene uncertain. The CDR3 extends over 13 amino acids. Trimming pared 5 bases from V and 4 bases from J, leaving 9 bases between. CDR3 coding DNA: TGTGCCAGCAGTCCGTCAGAGAATCAGCCCCAGCATTTT. Its translation is CASSPSENQPQHF.

The rearrangement uses TRBV5-1 and TRBJ2-1; D may be TRBD2 (5 bases). V was clipped by 5 bases and J by 6 bases, with 15 bases between them. CDR3 length: 14 residues. Germline-derived CDR1 and CDR2 are SGHRS and YFSETQ. As DNA, the CDR3 is TGCGCCAGCAGGAGGGTACACCGAGGCAATGAGCAGTTCTTC. Amino acids: CASRRVHRGNEQFF.

The rearrangement links TRBV2 to TRBJ2-7; TRBD1 agrees at 7 bases. Germline V gives CDR1 SNHLY, CDR2 FYNNEI. The V gene end was trimmed by 6 bases and the J gene end by 5 bases; junction bases not matched to a gene: 7. The CDR3 length is 13 residues. DNA for the CDR3: TGTGCCAGCAGCATACAGGGGACCCACGAGCAGTACGTC. Residues: CASSIQGTHEQYV.

This clonotype was seen a few times. The chain couples TRBV6-5 to TRBJ2-7, with D maybe TRBD2 (5 bases). CDR1 and CDR2 (germline): MNHEY, SVGAGI. The CDR3 covers 13 residues. The V end was cut by 10 bases, the J end by 0 bases, with 13 bases between. The CDR3 sequence: CATRERSSYEQYV. In nucleotides, the CDR3 is TGTGCCACCCGTGAGCGGAGCTCCTACGAGCAGTACGTC.

The chain couples TRBV6-2 or TRBV6-3 to TRBJ1-2, with D tentatively TRBD1 (5 bases). Germline CDR1 reads MNHEY; CDR2 reads SVGEGT. V was cut by 6 bases and J by 7 bases, with 18 bases left in between. The length of the CDR3 is 14 residues. The CDR3 region has the DNA TGTGCCAGCAGCCCCTCGGCCGTAGGGGCTGGCTACACCTTC. It encodes CASSPSAVGAGYTF.

This chain joins TRBV4-1 and TRBJ1-1; no firm D call. This CDR3 has 15 amino acids. V dropped 1 base and J dropped 4 bases, with 13 bases sitting between them. The germline CDR1 and CDR2 sequences are MGHRA and YSYEKL. CDR3 sequence (DNA): TGCGCCAGCAGCCAAGTGTCCTTCGAGGTCACTGAAGCTTTCTTT. It yields the protein CASSQVSFEVTEAFF.

The rearrangement uses TRBV7-2 and TRBJ2-2; D is uncertain. V lost 2 bases, J lost 6 bases, and 10 bases lay in between. From germline, CDR1 is SGHTA and CDR2 FQGNSA. CDR3 size: 14 residues. This CDR3 is CASSLRYWSGELFF. CDR3 DNA: TGTGCCAGCAGCTTACGTTACTGGTCCGGGGAGCTGTTTTTT.

This sequence joins TRBV2 and TRBJ2-1, with D hard to call. Germline V gene lookup returns CDR1 SNHLY and CDR2 FYNNEI. The CDR3 loop spans 11 amino acids. Deletions cut 6 bases from V and 10 bases from J, with 10 bases between. CDR3 loop: CASRPGGEQFF. DNA of the CDR3: TGTGCCAGCAGGCCGGGTGGGGAGCAGTTCTTC.

The V and J genes are TRBV15 and TRBJ1-2, with 7 bases matching TRBD1. Germline V gene lookup returns CDR1 LNHNV and CDR2 YYDKDF (reference sequence). The CDR3 has 16 residues. Trimming removed 0 bases from V and 4 bases from J; junction bases left unmatched: 8. The CDR3 DNA reads TGTGCCACCAGCAGAGACTTTGGACAGGCTGCCTATGGCTACACCTTC. Its translation is CATSRDFGQAAYGYTF.

V is TRBV5-4 and J is TRBJ2-3; D may be TRBD1 or TRBD2 (6 bases each). V was clipped by 4 bases and J by 2 bases, with 17 bases between them. The germline CDR1 and CDR2 sequences are SGHNT and YYREEE (reference sequence). The CDR3 covers 16 residues. CDR3 sequence: CASSGGGQRATDTQYF. DNA of the CDR3: TGTGCCAGCAGCGGAGGGGGGCAGCGGGCCACAGATACGCAGTATTTT. Filled out from reference TRBV5-4 and TRBJ2-3, the complete variable domain reads ETGVTQSPTHLIKTRGQQVTLRCSSQSGHNTVSWYQQALGQGPQFIFQYYREEENGRGNFPPRFSGLQFPNYSSELNVNALELDDSALYLCASSGGGQRATDTQYFGPGTRLTVL.

Only a few counts were recorded for this clonotype. The chain links TRBV12-3 or TRBV12-4 to TRBJ1-2; D is unresolved. Trimming took off 4 bases at V and 5 bases at J, with 11 bases between the two ends. The CDR3 length is 13 residues. CDR3 DNA: TGTGCCAGCAGTTCGTATGACACGTATGGCTACACCTTC. It is translated as CASSSYDTYGYTF.

The table lists this clonotype with a few counts. The V and J genes are TRBV7-2 and TRBJ2-2, with a possible D match to TRBD1 (5 bases). The ends were cut back, 5 bases at V and 2 bases at J, with 12 bases in the middle. Germline V CDR1 and CDR2: SGHTA, FQGNSA. The CDR3 spans 15 residues. The CDR3 loop reads CASSPRTLNTGELFF. The CDR3 nucleotides read TGTGCCAGCAGCCCCCGGACACTTAACACCGGGGAGCTGTTTTTT.

This clonotype has a handful of counts. The chain employs TRBV4-1 and TRBJ2-5, with 9 bases aligning to TRBD1. This CDR3 is built from 14 residues. Germline V CDR1 and CDR2: MGHRA, YSYEKL. The J segment lost 5 bases and the V segment lost 5 bases, leaving 6 bases of the junction unmatched. This chain's CDR3 is CASSAQTGGETQYF. Here the CDR3 DNA reads TGCGCCAGCAGCGCGCAGACAGGGGGTGAGACCCAGTACTTC.

The chain is built from TRBV11-2 and TRBJ1-6; D is unclear. Looked up from germline, CDR1 is SGHAT and CDR2 is FQNNGV. Trimming stripped 5 bases from V and 8 bases from J, with 13 bases between. The CDR3 is 14 amino acids. CDR3 sequence (DNA): TGTGCCAGCAGCCCGGACGCTGGATATTCACCCCTCCACTTT. The encoded protein is CASSPDAGYSPLHF.

This clonotype appeared a few times. The chain links TRBV2 to TRBJ2-5; no clear D. CDR3 size: 16 residues. CDR1 is SNHLY and CDR2 is FYNNEI in the germline V gene. V was cut by 4 bases and J by 7 bases, with 22 bases left in between. The CDR3 sequence: CASSGEGLWDVGTQYF. The DNA for the CDR3 is TGTGCCAGCAGTGGGGAAGGGCTATGGGATGTCGGGACCCAGTACTTC.

The chain combines TRBV5-1 with TRBJ2-3; possibly TRBD2 for D (5 bases). Germline values: CDR1 SGHRS, CDR2 YFSETQ. This CDR3 has 16 residues. V lost 0 bases and J lost 4, with 15 bases in between. The CDR3 DNA sequence: TGCGCCAGCAGCTTGGAGGCTAGCCGTTCGCCAGATACGCAGTATTTT. Its translation is CASSLEASRSPDTQYF.

This clonotype has a count of ten or more. The chain has TRBV12-3 or TRBV12-4 and TRBJ2-7; possibly TRBD1 or TRBD2 for D (5 bases each). The CDR3 totals 13 residues. V was cut by 6 bases and J by 2 bases, with 11 bases left in between. CDR3 region: CASSLQGAYEQYF. DNA for the CDR3: TGTGCCAGCAGCTTGCAGGGAGCCTACGAGCAGTACTTC.

This clonotype was counted between two and nine times. This chain uses TRBV20-1 with TRBJ2-1; TRBD2 might be the D (5 bases). The germline V and J ends were trimmed by 5 bases and 2 bases, with 13 bases remaining between them. The V gene's germline CDR1 is DFQATT and CDR2 SNEGSKA (reference sequence). The CDR3 extends over 14 amino acids. In DNA, the CDR3 is TGCAGTGCTCTCCGGGGTGGAGCCTACAATGAGCAGTTCTTC. Its protein is CSALRGGAYNEQFF.

This clonotype has a handful of counts. The CDR3 spells CASSPPGFDEQFF. The CDR3 DNA follows: TGTGCCAGCAGTCCCCCGGGCTTCGATGAGCAGTTCTTC. The rearrangement links TRBV12-3 or TRBV12-4 to TRBJ2-1; D unclear. The CDR3 totals 13 residues. The V end lost 5 bases, the J end lost 8 bases, and 13 bases lay between the germline ends.

The CDR3 DNA reads as TGTGCCAGCAGCTTAGCGGGGACTAGGGATACGCAGTATTTT. Translation gives CASSLAGTRDTQYF. The chain employs TRBV7-2 and TRBJ2-3, with 8 positions matching TRBD2. CDR3 length equals 14 residues. With 0 bases clipped from V and 6 bases from J, the junction kept 2 bases outside the gene matches. From germline, CDR1 is SGHTA and CDR2 FQGNSA. Filled out from reference TRBV7-2 and TRBJ2-3, the complete variable domain reads GAGVSQSPSNKVTEKGKDVELRCDPISGHTALYWYRQSLGQGLEFLIYFQGNSAPDKSGLPSDRFSAERTGGSVSTLTIQRTQQEDSAVYLCASSLAGTRDTQYFGPGTRLTVL.

The chain employs TRBV28 and TRBJ2-2, with D uncertain. The CDR3 is 13 residues long. Between the trimmed V and J ends, which lost 7 bases and 7 bases, there was a span of 13 bases. Germline CDR1 MDHEN, CDR2 SYDVKM. The CDR3 nucleotides are TGTGCCAGCACCTCCGTGGGTATCGGGGAGCTGTTTTTT. Its protein product is CASTSVGIGELFF. Complete variable domain (other parts from reference TRBV28 and TRBJ2-2): DVKVTQSSRYLVKRTGEKVFLECVQDMDHENMFWYRQDPGLGLRLIYFSYDVKMKEKGDIPEGYSVSREKKERFSLILESASTNQTSMYLCASTSVGIGELFFGEGSRLTVL.

The chain recombines TRBV5-6 with TRBJ1-2; TRBD1 matches 7 bases. V was clipped by 4 bases and J by 3 bases; unmatched bases: 6. The CDR3 has 14 residues. Germline V gene lookup returns CDR1 SGHDT and CDR2 YYEEEE. The CDR3 nucleotides read TGTGCCAGCAGCCAGGGGGTTATGGACTATGGCTACACCTTC. Translating it yields CASSQGVMDYGYTF.